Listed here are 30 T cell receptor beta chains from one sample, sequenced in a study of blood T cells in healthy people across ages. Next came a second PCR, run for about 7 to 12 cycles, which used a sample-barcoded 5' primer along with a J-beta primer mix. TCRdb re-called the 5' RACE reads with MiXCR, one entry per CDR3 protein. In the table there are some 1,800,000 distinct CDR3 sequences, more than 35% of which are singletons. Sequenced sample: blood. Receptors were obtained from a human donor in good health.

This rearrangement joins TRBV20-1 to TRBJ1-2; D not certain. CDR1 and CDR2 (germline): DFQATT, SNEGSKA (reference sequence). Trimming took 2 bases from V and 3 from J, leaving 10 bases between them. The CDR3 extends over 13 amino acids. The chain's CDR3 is CSARSPSDYGYTF. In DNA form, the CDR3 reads TGCAGTGCTAGATCTCCGAGCGACTATGGCTACACCTTC.

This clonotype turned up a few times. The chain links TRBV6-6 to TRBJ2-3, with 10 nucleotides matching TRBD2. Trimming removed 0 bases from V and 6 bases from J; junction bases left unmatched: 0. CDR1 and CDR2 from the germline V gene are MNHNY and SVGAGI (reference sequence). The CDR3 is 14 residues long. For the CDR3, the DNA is TGTGCCAGCAGTTACTCGACTAGCGGGGATACGCAGTATTTT. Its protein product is CASSYSTSGDTQYF.

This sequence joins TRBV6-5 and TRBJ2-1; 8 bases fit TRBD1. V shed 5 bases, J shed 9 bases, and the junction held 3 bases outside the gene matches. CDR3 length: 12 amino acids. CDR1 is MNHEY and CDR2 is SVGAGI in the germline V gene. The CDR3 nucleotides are TGTGCCAGCAGTCGGACAGGGTCTGAGCAGTTCTTC. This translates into CASSRTGSEQFF.

Written as DNA, the CDR3 is TGTGCCAGCAGTTCCCAGGGGGGGGCAAGGGAGCAGTACTTC. Amino acid sequence: CASSSQGGAREQYF. This chain uses TRBV28 with TRBJ2-5; TRBD1 or TRBD2 may be the D gene (7 bases each). V lost 4 bases and J lost 11, with 20 bases in between. Germline lookup yields CDR1 MDHEN and CDR2 SYDVKM. This CDR3 comprises 14 residues.

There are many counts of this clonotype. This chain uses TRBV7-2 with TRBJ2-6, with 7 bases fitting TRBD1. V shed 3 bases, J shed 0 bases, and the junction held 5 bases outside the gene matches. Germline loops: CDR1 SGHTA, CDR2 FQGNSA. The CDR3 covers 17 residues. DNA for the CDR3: TGTGCCAGCAGCTTGGGGACAGCAAGCTCTGGGGCCAACGTCCTGACTTTC. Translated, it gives CASSLGTASSGANVLTF.

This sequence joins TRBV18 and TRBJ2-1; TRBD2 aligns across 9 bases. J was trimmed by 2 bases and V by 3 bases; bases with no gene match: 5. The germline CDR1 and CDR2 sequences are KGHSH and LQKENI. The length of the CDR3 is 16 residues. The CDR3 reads CASSPPLAGAYNEQFF. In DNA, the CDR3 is TGTGCCAGCTCACCCCCACTAGCGGGCGCCTACAATGAGCAGTTCTTC.

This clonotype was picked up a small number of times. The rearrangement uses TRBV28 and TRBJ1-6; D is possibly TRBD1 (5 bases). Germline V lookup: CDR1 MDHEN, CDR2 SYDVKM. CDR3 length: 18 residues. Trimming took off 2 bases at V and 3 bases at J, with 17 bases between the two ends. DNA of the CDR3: TGTGCCAGCAGTTTAGGGGCAGTCAATGATTACTATAATTCACCCCTCCACTTT. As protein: CASSLGAVNDYYNSPLHF. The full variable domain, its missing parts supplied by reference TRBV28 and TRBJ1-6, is DVKVTQSSRYLVKRTGEKVFLECVQDMDHENMFWYRQDPGLGLRLIYFSYDVKMKEKGDIPEGYSVSREKKERFSLILESASTNQTSMYLCASSLGAVNDYYNSPLHFGNGTRLTVT.

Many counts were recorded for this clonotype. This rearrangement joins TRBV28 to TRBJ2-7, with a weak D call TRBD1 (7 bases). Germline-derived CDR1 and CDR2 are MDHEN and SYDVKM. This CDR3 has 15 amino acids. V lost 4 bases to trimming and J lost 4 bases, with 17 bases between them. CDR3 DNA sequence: TGTGCCAGCAGTTCCGGAGGGGACAGATCGTACGAGCAGTACTTC. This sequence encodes CASSSGGDRSYEQYF.

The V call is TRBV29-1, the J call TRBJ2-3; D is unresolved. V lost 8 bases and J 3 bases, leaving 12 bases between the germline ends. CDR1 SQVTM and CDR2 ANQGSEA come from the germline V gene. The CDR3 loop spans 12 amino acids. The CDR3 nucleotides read TGCAGCTCCTCGGACGGGACAGATACGCAGTATTTT. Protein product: CSSSDGTDTQYF.

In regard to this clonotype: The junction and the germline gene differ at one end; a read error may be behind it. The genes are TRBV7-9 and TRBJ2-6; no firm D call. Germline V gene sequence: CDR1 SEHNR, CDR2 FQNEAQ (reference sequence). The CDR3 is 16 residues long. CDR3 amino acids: CASKESWGSGANVLTF. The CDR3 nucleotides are TGCGCCAGCAAGGAGTCTTGGGGTTCTGGGGCCAACGTCCTGACTTTC.

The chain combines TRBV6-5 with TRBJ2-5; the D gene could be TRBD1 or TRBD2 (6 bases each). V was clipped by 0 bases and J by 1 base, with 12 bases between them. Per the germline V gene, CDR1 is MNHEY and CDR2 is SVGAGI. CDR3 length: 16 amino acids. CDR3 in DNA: TGTGCCAGCAGTTACTCGCGGGACACCATCCAAGAGACCCAGTACTTC. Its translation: CASSYSRDTIQETQYF.

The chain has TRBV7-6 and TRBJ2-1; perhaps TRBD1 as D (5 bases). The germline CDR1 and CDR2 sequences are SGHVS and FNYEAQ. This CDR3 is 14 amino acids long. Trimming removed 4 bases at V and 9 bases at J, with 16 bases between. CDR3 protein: CASSSQRQTGEQFF. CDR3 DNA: TGTGCCAGCAGCTCACAACGACAGACGGGTGAGCAGTTCTTC.

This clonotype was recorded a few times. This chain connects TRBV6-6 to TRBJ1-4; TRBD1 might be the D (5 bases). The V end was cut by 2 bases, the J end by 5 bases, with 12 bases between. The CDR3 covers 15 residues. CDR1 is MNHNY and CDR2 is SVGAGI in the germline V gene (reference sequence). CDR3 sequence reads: CASSYLGRVNEKLFF. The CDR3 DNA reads TGTGCCAGCAGTTACCTGGGCAGGGTCAATGAAAAACTGTTTTTT.

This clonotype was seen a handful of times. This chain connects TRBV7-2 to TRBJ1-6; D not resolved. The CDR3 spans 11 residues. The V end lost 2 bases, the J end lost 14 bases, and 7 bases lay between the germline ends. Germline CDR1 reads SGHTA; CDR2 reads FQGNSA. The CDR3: CASSLRSTLHF. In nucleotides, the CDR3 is TGTGCCAGCAGCTTAAGGTCTACCCTCCACTTT. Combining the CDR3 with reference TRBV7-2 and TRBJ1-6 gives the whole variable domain GAGVSQSPSNKVTEKGKDVELRCDPISGHTALYWYRQSLGQGLEFLIYFQGNSAPDKSGLPSDRFSAERTGGSVSTLTIQRTQQEDSAVYLCASSLRSTLHFGNGTRLTVT.

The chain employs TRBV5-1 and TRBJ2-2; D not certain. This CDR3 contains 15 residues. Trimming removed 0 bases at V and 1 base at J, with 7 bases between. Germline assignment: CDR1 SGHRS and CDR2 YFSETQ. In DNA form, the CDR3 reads TGCGCCAGCAGCTTGGATGGGGTGAACACCGGGGAGCTGTTTTTT. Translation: CASSLDGVNTGELFF.

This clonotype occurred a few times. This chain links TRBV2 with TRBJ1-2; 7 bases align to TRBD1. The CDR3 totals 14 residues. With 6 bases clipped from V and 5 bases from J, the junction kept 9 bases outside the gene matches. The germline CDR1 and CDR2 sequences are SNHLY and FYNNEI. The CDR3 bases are TGTGCCAGCAGGAAAGACAGGGTTTGGTATGGCTACACCTTC. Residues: CASRKDRVWYGYTF.

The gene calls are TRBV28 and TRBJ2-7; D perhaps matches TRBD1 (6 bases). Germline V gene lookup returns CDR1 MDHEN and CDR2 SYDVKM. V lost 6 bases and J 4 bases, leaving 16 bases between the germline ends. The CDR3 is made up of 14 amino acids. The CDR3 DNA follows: TGTGCCAGCAGGGATGACAGGCAGTTTTACGAGCAGTACTTC. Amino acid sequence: CASRDDRQFYEQYF.

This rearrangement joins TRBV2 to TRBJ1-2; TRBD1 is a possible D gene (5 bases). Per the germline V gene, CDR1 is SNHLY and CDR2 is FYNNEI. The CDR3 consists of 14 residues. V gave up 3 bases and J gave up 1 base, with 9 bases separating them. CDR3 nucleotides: TGTGCCAGCAGTGAGGGGGGTTTTAACTATGGCTACACCTTC. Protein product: CASSEGGFNYGYTF.

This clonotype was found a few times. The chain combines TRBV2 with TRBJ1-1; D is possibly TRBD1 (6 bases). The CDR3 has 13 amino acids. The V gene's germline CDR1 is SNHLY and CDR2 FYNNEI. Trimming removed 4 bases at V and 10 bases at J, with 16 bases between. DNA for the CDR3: TGTGCCAGCAGTGGCACAGGGTTAGGTGGAGCTTTCTTT. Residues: CASSGTGLGGAFF. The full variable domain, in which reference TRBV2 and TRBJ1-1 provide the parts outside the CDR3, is EPEVTQTPSHQVTQMGQEVILRCVPISNHLYFYWYRQILGQKVEFLVSFYNNEISEKSEIFDDQFSVERPDGSNFTLKIRSTKLEDSAMYFCASSGTGLGGAFFGQGTRLTVV.

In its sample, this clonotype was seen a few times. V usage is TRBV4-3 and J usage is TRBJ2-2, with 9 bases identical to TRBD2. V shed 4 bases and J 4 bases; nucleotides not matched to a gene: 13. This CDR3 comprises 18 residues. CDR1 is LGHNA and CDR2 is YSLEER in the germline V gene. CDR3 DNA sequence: TGCGCCAGCAGCCTAGCGCTAGCGGGGAATCGTCCCACCGGGGAGCTGTTTTTT. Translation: CASSLALAGNRPTGELFF.

CDR3 region: CASSLDGGIGYTF. The CDR3, as DNA: TGCGCCAGCAGCTTGGACGGGGGAATAGGCTACACCTTC. The chain recombines TRBV5-1 with TRBJ1-2, with D tentatively TRBD1 (5 bases). The CDR3 contains 13 residues. Germline V CDR1 and CDR2: SGHRS, YFSETQ. Trimming stripped 0 bases from V and 8 bases from J, with 11 bases between. Filled out from reference TRBV5-1 and TRBJ1-2, the complete variable domain reads KAGVTQTPRYLIKTRGQQVTLSCSPISGHRSVSWYQQTPGQGLQFLFEYFSETQRNKGNFPGRFSGRQFSNSRSEMNVSTLELGDSALYLCASSLDGGIGYTFGSGTRLTVV.

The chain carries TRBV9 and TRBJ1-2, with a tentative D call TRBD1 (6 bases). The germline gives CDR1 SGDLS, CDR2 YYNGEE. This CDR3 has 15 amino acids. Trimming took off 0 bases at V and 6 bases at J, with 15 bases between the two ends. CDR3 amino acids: CASSVAPQGENGYTF. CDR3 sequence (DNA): TGTGCCAGCAGCGTAGCACCACAGGGAGAGAATGGCTACACCTTC. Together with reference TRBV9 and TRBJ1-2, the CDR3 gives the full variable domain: DSGVTQTPKHLITATGQRVTLRCSPRSGDLSVYWYQQSLDQGLQFLIQYYNGEERAKGNILERFSAQQFPDLHSELNLSSLELGDSALYFCASSVAPQGENGYTFGSGTRLTVV.

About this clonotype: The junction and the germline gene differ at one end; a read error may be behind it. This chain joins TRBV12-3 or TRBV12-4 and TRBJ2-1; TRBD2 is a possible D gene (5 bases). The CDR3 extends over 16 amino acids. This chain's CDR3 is CASSPDTGDAYDEQFF. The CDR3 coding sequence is TGTGCCAGCAGTCCAGACACCGGGGATGCCTACGATGAGCAGTTCTTC.

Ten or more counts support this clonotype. Here the CDR3 DNA reads TGTGCCAGCAGCTTAGGCAGTGGGAATGAGCAGTTCTTC. It encodes CASSLGSGNEQFF. V usage is TRBV7-9 and J usage is TRBJ2-1; D call uncertain. The CDR3 has 13 residues. Trimming stripped 1 base from V and 7 bases from J, with 8 bases between. Germline-derived CDR1 and CDR2 are SEHNR and FQNEAQ (reference sequence).

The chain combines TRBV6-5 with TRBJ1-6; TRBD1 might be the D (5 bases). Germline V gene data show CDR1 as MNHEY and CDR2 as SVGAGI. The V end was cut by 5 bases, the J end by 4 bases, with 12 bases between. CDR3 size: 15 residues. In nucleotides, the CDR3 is TGTGCCAGCAGTCCATCCTGGACATATAATTCACCCCTCCACTTT. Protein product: CASSPSWTYNSPLHF.

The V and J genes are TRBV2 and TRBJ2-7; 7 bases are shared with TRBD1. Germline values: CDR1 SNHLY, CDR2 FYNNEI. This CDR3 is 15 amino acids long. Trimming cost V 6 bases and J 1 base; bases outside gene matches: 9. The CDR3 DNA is TGTGCCAGCAGAGAATTGAGGGACAGATCCTACGAGCAGTACTTC. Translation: CASRELRDRSYEQYF.

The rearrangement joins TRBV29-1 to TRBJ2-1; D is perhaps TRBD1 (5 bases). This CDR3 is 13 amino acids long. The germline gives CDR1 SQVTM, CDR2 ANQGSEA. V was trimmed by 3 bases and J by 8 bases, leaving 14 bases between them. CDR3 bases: TGCAGCGTTGACACAGGCACCTTCGATGAGCAGTTCTTC. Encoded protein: CSVDTGTFDEQFF.

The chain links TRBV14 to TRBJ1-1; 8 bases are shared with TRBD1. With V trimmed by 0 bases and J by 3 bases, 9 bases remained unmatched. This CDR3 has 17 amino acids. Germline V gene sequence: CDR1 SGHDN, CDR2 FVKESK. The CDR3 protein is CASSQDDRGVRDTEAFF. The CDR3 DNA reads TGTGCCAGCAGCCAAGACGACAGGGGAGTCCGGGACACTGAAGCTTTCTTT.

The CDR3: CASSLIRDSNYGYTF. The CDR3 region has the DNA TGTGCCAGCAGTTTAATCCGAGACAGTAACTATGGCTACACCTTC. This sequence joins TRBV27 and TRBJ1-2, with a possible D match to TRBD1 (5 bases). V lost 2 bases and J lost 1, with 11 bases in between. CDR1 and CDR2 (germline): MNHEY, SMNVEV (reference sequence). CDR3 length: 15 amino acids.

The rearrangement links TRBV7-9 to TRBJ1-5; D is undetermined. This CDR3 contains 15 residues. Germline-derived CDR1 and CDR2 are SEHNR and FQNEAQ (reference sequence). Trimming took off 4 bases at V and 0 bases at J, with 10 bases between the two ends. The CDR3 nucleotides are TGTGCCAGCAGCTGGGGATTATATAGCAATCAGCCCCAGCATTTT. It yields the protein CASSWGLYSNQPQHF.